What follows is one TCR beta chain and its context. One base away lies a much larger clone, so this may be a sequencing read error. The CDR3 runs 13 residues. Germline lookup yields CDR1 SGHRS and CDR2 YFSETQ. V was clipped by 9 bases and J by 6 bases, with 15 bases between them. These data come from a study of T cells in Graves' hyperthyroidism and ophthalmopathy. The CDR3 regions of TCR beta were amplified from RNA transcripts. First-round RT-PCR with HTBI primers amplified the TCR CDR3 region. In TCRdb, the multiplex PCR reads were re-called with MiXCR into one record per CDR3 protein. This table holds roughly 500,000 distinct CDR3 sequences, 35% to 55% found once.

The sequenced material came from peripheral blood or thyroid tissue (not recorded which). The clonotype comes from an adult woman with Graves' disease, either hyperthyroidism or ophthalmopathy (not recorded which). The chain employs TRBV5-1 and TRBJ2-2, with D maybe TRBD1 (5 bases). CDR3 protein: CATSAGSPGELFF. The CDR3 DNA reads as TGCGCCACCTCGGCAGGGTCCCCCGGGGAGCTGTTTTTT.